This TCR beta chain was sequenced in a study of T cell repertoires in cytomegalovirus infection. Study-level information: The authors relied on CMV epitopes, both recently identified HLA-C-restricted and well-studied HLA-B-restricted. Signatures in public TCR beta sequences pointed to both CMV infection and matching HLA type. Notes on the study in general: Dominating the ex vivo response were TCR beta clonotypes that were CMV-specific and HLA-C-restricted.

V was clipped by 8 bases and J by 12 bases, with 14 bases between them. There are 11 residues in the CDR3. The germline CDR1 and CDR2 sequences are SGHVS and FQNEAQ. Notes on this clonotype: Its antigen is undetermined.

TCRdb fed the reads into MiXCR, producing one record per CDR3 protein. Here the sample spans about 130,000 distinct CDR3 sequences, approximately 30% being singletons. The clonotype comes from a human donor in good health (CMV status not recorded). Some clones in this sample may be carry-over from other donors' samples. The chain recombines TRBV7-8 with TRBJ2-1, with a possible D match to TRBD2 (5 bases). The material was CD8+ T cells from cultured PBMCs, obtained from culture after CMV antigen stimulation. The CDR3 loop is CASGPGVGQFF. Here the CDR3 DNA reads TGTGCCAGCGGGCCCGGGGTGGGGCAGTTCTTC.